Shown below are 21 T cell receptor beta chains from a single sample sequenced in a study of cytomegalovirus exposure and HLA in healthy donors. The primer mix had 60 Vbeta and 13 Jbeta primers. Repertoires were generated with immunoSEQ multiplex PCR, while TCRdb's copy carries only in-frame clones and drops some. This sample has approximately 160,000 clones, with around 80% found just once. The sequenced sample consisted of PBMCs. The receptor source for this set is a man younger than 30 in good health and CMV-seronegative.

The V gene is TRBV7-9, the J gene TRBJ2-7; D ambiguous. Germline lookup yields CDR1 SEHNR and CDR2 FQNEAQ (reference sequence). V dropped 0 bases and J dropped 4 bases, with 13 bases sitting between them. There are 15 residues in the CDR3. DNA of the CDR3: TGTGCCAGCAGCTTAGCGCGCCAGGAAAGGTACGAGCAGTACTTC. It is translated as CASSLARQERYEQYF.

The chain combines TRBV4-2 with TRBJ2-7; 8 nucleotides align to TRBD1. Germline V lookup: CDR1 LGHNA, CDR2 YNFKEQ. CDR3 length equals 17 residues. J lost 2 bases, V lost 3 bases, and 12 bases had no gene match. CDR3 coding DNA: TGTGCCAGCAGCCACCCCATGACAGGGGAGAGGACCTACGAGCAGTACTTC. Translation gives CASSHPMTGERTYEQYF.

The chain joins TRBV5-6 to TRBJ2-3; D not resolved. The V end lost 3 bases, the J end lost 1 base, and 12 bases lay between the germline ends. The CDR3 has 15 amino acids. CDR1 SGHDT and CDR2 YYEEEE come from the germline V gene. This CDR3 reads CASSWVAGGTDTQYF. CDR3 DNA: TGTGCCAGCAGCTGGGTAGCCGGAGGCACAGATACGCAGTATTTT. The full variable domain, with the rest looked up from reference TRBV5-6 and TRBJ2-3, is DAGVTQSPTHLIKTRGQQVTLRCSPKSGHDTVSWYQQALGQGPQFIFQYYEEEERQRGNFPDRFSGHQFPNYSSELNVNALLLGDSALYLCASSWVAGGTDTQYFGPGTRLTVL.

The chain joins TRBV7-6 to TRBJ1-6; 7 bases are shared with TRBD1. The junction had 12 bases not matched to a gene; V was cut back by 4 bases and J by 9 bases. Germline lookup yields CDR1 SGHVS and CDR2 FNYEAQ. The CDR3 covers 16 residues. In DNA form, the CDR3 reads TGTGCCAGCAGCTCGATAACAGGGGAATTCGCTTCACCCCTCCACTTT. Its protein product is CASSSITGEFASPLHF. Full variable domain (missing parts from reference TRBV7-6 and TRBJ1-6): GAGVSQSPRYKVTKRGQDVALRCDPISGHVSLYWYRQALGQGPEFLTYFNYEAQQDKSGLPNDRFSAERPEGSISTLTIQRTEQRDSAMYRCASSSITGEFASPLHFGNGTRLTVT.

V usage is TRBV29-1 and J usage is TRBJ2-7; D not resolved. V was clipped by 5 bases and J by 2 bases, with 13 bases between them. CDR1 SQVTM and CDR2 ANQGSEA come from the germline V gene. CDR3 size: 13 residues. CDR3 loop: CSVSPTLAYEQYF. DNA for the CDR3: TGCAGCGTTTCTCCGACTCTTGCCTACGAGCAGTACTTC.

The chain recombines TRBV5-4 with TRBJ1-3; D unclear. The CDR3 length is 15 residues. The V gene's germline CDR1 is SGHNT and CDR2 YYREEE (reference sequence). Trimming took off 4 bases at V and 0 bases at J, with 11 bases between the two ends. In DNA form, the CDR3 reads TGTGCCAGCAGCGGGGAGGTTCCCTCTGGAAACACCATATATTTT. Translating it yields CASSGEVPSGNTIYF. The full variable domain, completed using reference TRBV5-4 and TRBJ1-3, is ETGVTQSPTHLIKTRGQQVTLRCSSQSGHNTVSWYQQALGQGPQFIFQYYREEENGRGNFPPRFSGLQFPNYSSELNVNALELDDSALYLCASSGEVPSGNTIYFGEGSWLTVV.

The V gene is TRBV7-8, the J gene TRBJ1-6, with unresolved D. Per the germline V gene, CDR1 is SGHVS and CDR2 is FQNEAQ. CDR3 length: 15 amino acids. V lost 2 bases, J lost 7 bases, and 12 bases lay in between. CDR3 sequence (DNA): TGTGCCAGCAGCTTAATTTCCACAGAGAATTCACCCCTCCACTTT. Its protein is CASSLISTENSPLHF.

The chain employs TRBV28 and TRBJ1-3, with unresolved D. The CDR3 extends over 14 amino acids. From germline, CDR1 is MDHEN and CDR2 SYDVKM. V dropped 3 bases and J dropped 0 bases, with 6 bases sitting between them. This CDR3 is CASSFQVSGNTIYF. In nucleotides, the CDR3 is TGTGCCAGCAGTTTCCAGGTCTCTGGAAACACCATATATTTT.

The rearrangement joins TRBV4-1 to TRBJ1-1; D gene ambiguous. The germline V gene encodes CDR1 MGHRA and CDR2 YSYEKL. CDR3 length: 11 amino acids. V dropped 3 bases and J dropped 6 bases, with 5 bases sitting between them. Here the CDR3 reads CASSQGAEAFF. The DNA of the CDR3 is TGCGCCAGCAGCCAGGGAGCTGAAGCTTTCTTT.

The V gene is TRBV4-3, the J gene TRBJ2-7; TRBD1 aligns across 9 bases. Trimming removed 0 bases from V and 5 bases from J; junction bases left unmatched: 5. CDR1 LGHNA and CDR2 YSLEER come from the germline V gene. This CDR3 has 15 amino acids. CDR3 bases: TGCGCCAGCAGCCAAGATCTTGGACAGGGGCACGAGCAGTACTTC. Translating it yields CASSQDLGQGHEQYF.

This CDR3 reads CASSLLGQGGTGELFF. CDR3 coding DNA: TGTGCCAGCAGTTTATTGGGACAGGGAGGGACCGGGGAGCTGTTTTTT. The chain has TRBV28 and TRBJ2-2; 9 bases line up with TRBD1. This CDR3 region has 16 residues. V shed 1 base, J shed 5 bases, and the junction held 5 bases outside the gene matches. Per germline, CDR1 MDHEN and CDR2 SYDVKM. Drawing the rest from reference TRBV28 and TRBJ2-2, the complete variable domain is DVKVTQSSRYLVKRTGEKVFLECVQDMDHENMFWYRQDPGLGLRLIYFSYDVKMKEKGDIPEGYSVSREKKERFSLILESASTNQTSMYLCASSLLGQGGTGELFFGEGSRLTVL.

Only a few counts were recorded for this clone. As the CDR3 is not closed by the conserved phenylalanine or tryptophan, this likely results from a read error. Because the CDR3's place on the DNA is in doubt, the DNA is left out and the CDR3 is given as listed by TCRdb. The chain joins TRBV2 to TRBJ1-4. The CDR3 spans 10 amino acids, including both terminal residues. Germline values: CDR1 SNHLY, CDR2 FYNNEI. CDR3 residues: CASSDGFPTL.

This clone was seen a few times. V is TRBV2 and J is TRBJ1-3; D is perhaps TRBD1 (5 bases). Germline V gives CDR1 SNHLY, CDR2 FYNNEI. CDR3 length: 14 amino acids. Between the trimmed V and J ends, which lost 8 bases and 0 bases, there was a span of 11 bases. The CDR3 here is CASWGGTSGNTIYF. CDR3 bases: TGTGCCAGCTGGGGGGGAACCTCTGGAAACACCATATATTTT.

The chain couples TRBV28 to TRBJ2-7; 14 bases agree with TRBD2. Per the germline V gene, CDR1 is MDHEN and CDR2 is SYDVKM. Trimming took 3 bases from V and 4 from J; bases not matched to a gene: 8. This CDR3 comprises 17 residues. Here the CDR3 DNA reads TGTGCCAGCAGTTTCGCGGGACTAGCGGGAGCTCGGTACGAGCAGTACTTC. Translated, it gives CASSFAGLAGARYEQYF. The entire variable domain, with the rest obtained from reference TRBV28 and TRBJ2-7, is as follows: DVKVTQSSRYLVKRTGEKVFLECVQDMDHENMFWYRQDPGLGLRLIYFSYDVKMKEKGDIPEGYSVSREKKERFSLILESASTNQTSMYLCASSFAGLAGARYEQYFGPGTRLTVT.

This chain uses TRBV11-2 with TRBJ2-3; a possible D gene is TRBD1 (6 bases). The CDR3 spans 17 residues. V was cut by 0 bases and J by 1 base, with 14 bases left in between. CDR1 and CDR2 (germline): SGHAT, FQNNGV. CDR3 sequence (DNA): TGTGCCAGCAGCTTAGAATCAGGGGTGAGGGGCACAGATACGCAGTATTTT. Its protein product is CASSLESGVRGTDTQYF.

This chain joins TRBV10-1 and TRBJ2-2, with TRBD2 matching over 7 bases. The CDR3 extends over 17 amino acids. V was pared by 1 base and J by 3 bases, with 8 bases of the junction left unmatched. Germline loops: CDR1 WNHNN, CDR2 SYGVQD (reference sequence). CDR3 amino acids: CASSEYVGRPYTGELFF. In nucleotides, the CDR3 is TGCGCCAGCAGTGAGTACGTCGGGAGGCCCTACACCGGGGAGCTGTTTTTT.

The rearrangement links TRBV4-1 to TRBJ1-4, with 7 nucleotides matching TRBD1. The CDR3 consists of 16 residues. V lost 3 bases and J lost 6; bases outside the gene matches: 10. Germline CDR1 reads MGHRA; CDR2 reads YSYEKL. The CDR3 nucleotides read TGCGCCAGCAGCCACGGAACAGGGGTGAGCGATGAAAAACTGTTTTTT. This gives the protein CASSHGTGVSDEKLFF.

This chain joins TRBV14 and TRBJ1-6; D gene ambiguous. Per the germline V gene, CDR1 is SGHDN and CDR2 is FVKESK. The CDR3 contains 13 residues. Trimming shortened V by 2 bases and J by 7 bases, and 6 bases separated the two germline ends. The CDR3 here is CASSQFQNSPLHF. CDR3 in DNA: TGTGCCAGCAGCCAATTTCAGAATTCACCCCTCCACTTT.

This clone appeared a few times. The rearrangement joins TRBV4-1 to TRBJ1-5; TRBD1 is a possible D gene (5 bases). The CDR3 contains 16 residues. The germline V and J ends were trimmed by 1 base and 6 bases, with 16 bases remaining between them. Germline V gene lookup returns CDR1 MGHRA and CDR2 YSYEKL. The CDR3 loop is CASSQAQDSWGQPQHF. The CDR3 DNA sequence: TGCGCCAGCAGCCAAGCCCAAGACAGTTGGGGTCAGCCCCAGCATTTT.

V gene TRBV10-2 combines with J gene TRBJ2-3; 7 nucleotides align to TRBD2. The V gene end was trimmed by 7 bases and the J gene end by 4 bases; junction bases not matched to a gene: 5. Germline V gene sequence: CDR1 WSHSY, CDR2 SAAADI. The CDR3 contains 13 residues. In DNA, the CDR3 is TGCGCCAGCACCCTTGGGGGGGCAGATACGCAGTATTTT. It codes for CASTLGGADTQYF.

The J gene is TRBJ2-4, the V gene TRBV7-2; D gene ambiguous. Looked up from germline, CDR1 is SGHTA and CDR2 is FQGNSA. The CDR3 spans 15 residues. V was trimmed by 2 bases and J by 0 bases, leaving 8 bases between them. The CDR3 reads CASSLNQIAKNIQYF. The CDR3 coding sequence is TGTGCCAGCAGCTTAAACCAGATAGCCAAAAACATTCAGTACTTC.